This T cell receptor beta chain was sequenced in a study of early T cells in non-severe SARS-CoV-2 infection. Attachment of unique molecular identifiers was made to individual cDNA molecules. TCRdb reprocessed the 5' RACE reads with MiXCR, giving one entry per CDR3 protein. Of more than 85,000 distinct CDR3 sequences listed, under 15% are singletons. Per the germline V gene, CDR1 is SGHTA and CDR2 is FQGNSA. This CDR3 is 12 amino acids long. Findings and limits, study-wide: Sequences matched to VDJdb favored anti-spike CD8 responses, while private and CD4 specificities were missed.

This clonotype was detected a few times. Its antigen remains unknown. This rearrangement joins TRBV7-2 to TRBJ2-1; 8 nucleotides align to TRBD2. The TCR comes from an adult who was a healthcare worker with PCR-confirmed SARS-CoV-2 infection or an uninfected control (not recorded which). Sequenced input: whole blood. CDR3 in amino acids: CASGGSYNEQFF. The CDR3 DNA reads TGTGCGAGCGGGGGTTCCTACAATGAGCAGTTCTTC.